The following is a T cell receptor (beta chain) sequence with its context. Its antigen remains unidentified. The input lacks base qualities; no much larger clone sits a single base away. The data were taken from a study of control samples from healthy donors and cancer patients (dated by TCRdb to the early 2020s). The method behind the library was the immunoSEQ multiplex PCR assay. Here the immuneACCESS table is served through TCRdb, limited to in-frame sequences with V and J called. Missing clones are a known gap in these copies; in checked studies unresolved V genes cover under half, and the rest lacks a known reason. Here the sample has about 120,000 clones; approximately 87% occur a single time. The ten top clones hold 9% to 13% of the sample. Relative to germline, V is 8 bases shorter and J is 2 bases shorter, with 9 bases between their ends. CDR1 and CDR2 are drawn from the germline V gene (reference sequence): WNHNN, SYGVQD. From the cysteine up to the phenylalanine, the CDR3 has a length of 12 residues. Just CDR3 DNA is preserved here, 36 bases in frame from base 1.

The receptor was derived from a man aged 30-40 years in good health. The rearrangement joined TRBV10-1 to TRBJ1-2, with a tentative D gene TRBD1 over 6 matching bases. Sequenced sample: blood. The CDR3 protein: CASGQGNYGYTF. Here is the DNA: TGCGCCAGCGGCCAGGGGAACTATGGCTACACCTTC.